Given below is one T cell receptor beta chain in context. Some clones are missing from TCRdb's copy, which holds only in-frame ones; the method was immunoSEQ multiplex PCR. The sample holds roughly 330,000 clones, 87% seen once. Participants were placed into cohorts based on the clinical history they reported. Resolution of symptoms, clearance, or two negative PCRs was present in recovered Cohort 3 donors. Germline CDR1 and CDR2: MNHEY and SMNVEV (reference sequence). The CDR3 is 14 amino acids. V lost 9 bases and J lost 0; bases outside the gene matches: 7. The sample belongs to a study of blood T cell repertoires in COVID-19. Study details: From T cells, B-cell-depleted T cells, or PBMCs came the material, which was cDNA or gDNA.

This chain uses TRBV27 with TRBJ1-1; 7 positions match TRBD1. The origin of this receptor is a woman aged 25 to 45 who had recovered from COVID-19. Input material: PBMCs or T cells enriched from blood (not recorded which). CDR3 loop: CASLKQGMNTEAFF. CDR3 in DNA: TGTGCCAGTCTAAAACAGGGGATGAACACTGAAGCTTTCTTT.